This T cell receptor (beta chain) was profiled in a study of Ad26.COV2.S vaccination and SARS-CoV-2 variants (dated by TCRdb to the early 2020s). About the study as a whole: Donors in the vaccine arm were drawn from COV1001, a multicentre, randomized, double-blind, placebo-controlled phase I-IIa trial testing Ad26.COV2.S in healthy adults. Dosing of Ad26.COV2.S was intramuscular, at either 5x10^10 or 1x10^11 viral particles, delivered as one shot or as two shots spaced 56 days apart. The specificity and breadth of SARS-CoV-2-reactive T cell receptors after Ad26.COV2.S vaccination were assessed by TCRbeta repertoire sequencing. A total of approximately 30 samples were included in the TCR-sequenced set, comprising roughly 20 Ad26.COV2.S vaccine recipients, 5 placebo recipients and 8 SARS-CoV-2 convalescent individuals. Trial participants were randomized into five groups of five, in which low-dose or high-dose Ad26.COV2.S was given once or twice, or placebo was given on both occasions. Throughout the experiments and outcome assessment, investigators stayed blinded to trial group allocation.

A word on this clone: Its antigen has not been determined. It has no much larger one-base neighbor in the sample; base qualities were not kept.

Summary of the overall study and its limitations: Vaccine and placebo recipients had comparable non-spike TCR breadth, which fits with the vaccine containing only spike. The authors noted that total T cell responses may have been underestimated by the TCR breadth and depth analyses. Substantial breadth of spike-specific CD8+ and CD4+ T cell responses was reported after vaccination. Comparing responses between vaccine doses or regimens was not something the study was powered to do. Compared with placebo recipients, Ad26.COV2.S recipients showed higher spike-specific TCR breadth (P = 0.0014).

The treatment or condition label, read with the paper, signifies: roughly 18 received Ad26.COV2.S at low or high dose, single or two shots; 5 received placebo; per-sample allocation not given. For vaccine and placebo recipients, repertoires were sequenced using samples collected on day 63 after the first injection. Cohort 1b enrolled some 25 adults aged 18-55 years at a single site in Boston, USA, between 29 July and 7 August 2020. Ad26.COV2.S was a replication-incompetent adenovirus type 26 vector expressing a prefusion-stabilized SARS-CoV-2 spike protein from the original Wuhan strain. The immunoSEQ Assay was used to sequence TCRbeta CDR3 regions. After extraction, genomic DNA underwent amplification by bias-controlled multiplex PCR, followed by high-throughput sequencing. Per the source publication's procedure: To quantify the absolute abundance of every unique TCRbeta CDR3 region, sequences were collapsed and filtered. T cell fraction was estimated by normalization of TCRbeta template counts to usable DNA, with usable DNA being measured through amplification of reference genes present in all nucleated cells. Repertoire TCRs were annotated as SARS-CoV-2-specific when V gene, CDR3 amino acid sequence and J gene were exactly matched to a known reactive TCR set. MIRA supplied the reference SARS-CoV-2 TCR set, which was filtered for enrichment in COVID-19-positive ImmuneCODE repertoires so that public or cross-reactive TCRs were removed. Using the MIRA antigens, annotated TCRs were further analysed by specific ORF or by position within an ORF. Depth was the summed frequency of annotated unique rearrangements, while breadth was defined as annotated unique rearrangements over total unique productive rearrangements. TCR breadth was compared between groups using two-sided Wilcoxon rank-sum tests. TCRdb retrieved this table from immuneACCESS and kept in-frame rearrangements only. Not all clones are present; in checked studies, unresolved V genes account for under half, and no reason is known for the remainder. The DNA gave D and trimming, while V, J and clone size come from that table. A total of about 470,000 clones appear in this sample, about nine tenths of them only once. Together, the top ten hold approximately 4.5% of the sample.

The sequenced sample was peripheral blood, obtained in a trial of Ad26.COV2.S vaccine versus placebo. This clonotype was obtained from a person between 18 and 65 years old who received the Ad26.COV2.S COVID-19 vaccine or a placebo.

The CDR3 region: CASSLAFRSSGRGTGELFF. Read as DNA, the sequence is TGTGCCAGCAGCTTAGCTTTCAGATCTAGCGGGAGAGGGACCGGGGAGCTGTTTTTT. In this chain, TRBV7-6 is recombined with TRBJ2-2, and 10 junction bases match TRBD2. Trimming takes 0 bases off V and 5 bases off J; junction bases not matched to a gene: 12. The germline V gene supplies CDR1 SGHVS and CDR2 FNYEAQ. The CDR3 sequence holds 19 residues, the cysteine and phenylalanine included. Here the CDR3 DNA is all that survives: 57 bases in frame from base 1.